The clone carrying this T cell receptor (beta chain) has ten or more counts. The sample's time point: newly diagnosed GD, antithyroid drugs for less than 3 months. There was RNA extracted from PBMCs, and the TCR library was made from it. The V and J ends lost 7 bases and 1 base respectively, with 19 bases between them. This CDR3 is 16 amino acids long. CDR1 MNHNS and CDR2 SASEGT come from the germline V gene. These data originate in a study of regulatory T cells in long-lasting Graves disease. With iRepertoire HTBI primers and Arm-PCR of CDR3 regions, TCR beta libraries were built. In TCRdb, the multiplex PCR reads were re-called with MiXCR into one record per CDR3 protein. The sample gives about 460,000 distinct CDR3 sequences, less than 15% of which show up once; over 15% is in the top ten. The data also belong to a second study, concerning T cells in Graves' hyperthyroidism and ophthalmopathy. That source notes: On the basis of clinical symptoms, serum thyroxine and TRAb, thyroid ultrasound and orbital computed tomography, diagnoses were made. The TCR CDR3 first-round RT-PCR relied on the HTBI primer set.

This sample comprised peripheral blood mononuclear cells (PBMCs), obtained at new diagnosis, from a patient treated with antithyroid drugs. The source is a woman between 45 and 65 years old with Graves disease. The J gene is TRBJ2-5, the V gene TRBV6-1; perhaps D is TRBD1 or TRBD2 (5 bases each). As DNA, the CDR3 is TGTGCCAGCAAGAAACCGGGACGGAGGACCCAAGAGACCCAGTACTTC. This encodes CASKKPGRRTQETQYF.